These 17 T cell receptor beta chains were all obtained from the same sample, sequenced in a study of shared T cell receptors in the human thymus. Sequencing was performed with immunoSEQ multiplex PCR; in TCRdb, only in-frame clones are kept and a portion is missing. The sample includes hundreds of thousands of clones, 70% to 90% of them seen just once. This sample also belongs to another study, concerning human thymus T cells.

The source material was thymocytes. The receptor source for this set is a boy in the first two years of life with a congenital heart defect.

The chain uses TRBV4-1 and TRBJ2-7; D remains ambiguous. The germline gives CDR1 MGHRA, CDR2 YSYEKL. V dropped 1 base and J dropped 0 bases, with 10 bases sitting between them. This CDR3 comprises 15 residues. The CDR3 bases are TGCGCCAGCAGCCAAGCCCCGCCTAGCTCCTACGAGCAGTACTTC. It codes for CASSQAPPSSYEQYF.

V usage is TRBV11-1 and J usage is TRBJ2-6; 7 bases match TRBD2. After removal of 1 base from V and 2 bases from J, the junction contained 2 bases not matched to a gene. Per germline, CDR1 SGHAT and CDR2 FQDESV (reference sequence). This CDR3 has 16 residues. The CDR3 DNA sequence: TGTGCCAGCAGCTTAGAGCGGGGTCCTGGGGCCAACGTCCTGACTTTC. Residues: CASSLERGPGANVLTF. The full variable domain, its missing parts supplied by reference TRBV11-1 and TRBJ2-6, is EAEVAQSPRYKITEKSQAVAFWCDPISGHATLYWYRQILGQGPELLVQFQDESVVDDSQLPKDRFSAERLKGVDSTLKIQPAELGDSAMYLCASSLERGPGANVLTFGAGSRLTVL.

The chain joins TRBV29-1 to TRBJ2-1; D uncertain. Germline CDR1 is SQVTM and CDR2 is ANQGSEA. V lost 7 bases, J lost 4 bases, and 11 bases lay in between. The CDR3 contains 12 residues. The CDR3 region is CSADRGYNEQFF. CDR3 DNA: TGCAGCGCTGACCGCGGTTACAATGAGCAGTTCTTC.

The V and J genes are TRBV25-1 and TRBJ2-3; weak D call: TRBD1 (6 bases). CDR1 and CDR2 from the germline V gene are MGHDK and SYGVNS. With 7 bases removed from V and 0 bases from J, the gap between germline ends came to 20 bases. The CDR3 length is 17 residues. CDR3 DNA: TGTGCCAGCATCCCGAATGCCGGGACAACTAGCACAGATACGCAGTATTTT. Its protein is CASIPNAGTTSTDTQYF.

V and J are TRBV7-2 and TRBJ2-3; D gene unclear. Trimming left V 8 bases short and J 5 bases short, with 14 bases between. This CDR3 has 13 residues. The V gene's germline CDR1 is SGHTA and CDR2 FQGNSA. The CDR3 here is CASDLAGRDTQYF. The CDR3 region has the DNA TGTGCCAGCGACCTGGCAGGCCGAGATACGCAGTATTTT.

The chain has TRBV5-1 and TRBJ2-5, with a weak D call TRBD1 (5 bases). This CDR3 has 14 amino acids. Trimming cost V 5 bases and J 5 bases, with 16 bases left between them. CDR1 and CDR2 (germline): SGHRS, YFSETQ. CDR3 protein: CASRVLESGETQYF. CDR3 coding DNA: TGCGCCAGCAGAGTGTTGGAGTCAGGGGAGACCCAGTACTTC.

The CDR3 sequence: CASSSGPANYGYTF. CDR3 DNA: TGTGCCAGCAGTTCAGGGCCAGCTAACTATGGCTACACCTTC. The V and J genes are TRBV13 and TRBJ1-2; a weak D match, TRBD1 (5 bases). Germline values: CDR1 PRHDT, CDR2 FYEKMQ (reference sequence). This CDR3 has 14 residues. V lost 6 bases to trimming and J lost 0 bases, with 11 bases between them.

The rearrangement links TRBV4-1 to TRBJ2-5, with 7 bases lining up with TRBD2. The end of the DNA is better explained by TRBJ2-7, so the J call may be wrong. Germline V gene lookup returns CDR1 MGHRA and CDR2 YSYEKL. This CDR3 region has 14 residues. The CDR3, as DNA: TGCGCCAGCAGCCAAGTGGGAGGGCACTACGAGCAGTACTTC. The encoded protein is CASSQVGGHYEQYF.

As regards this clone: Other DNA sequences in this specimen translate into the identical CDR3. The chain employs TRBV5-1 and TRBJ2-7, with TRBD2 as a possible D gene (5 bases). The CDR3 runs 13 residues. V was clipped by 3 bases and J by 3 bases, with 10 bases between them. CDR1 is SGHRS and CDR2 is YFSETQ in the germline V gene. The CDR3 region has the DNA TGCGCCAGCAGCTCCGCGGGTAGCTACGAGCAGTACTTC. It is translated as CASSSAGSYEQYF.

The rearrangement uses TRBV30 and TRBJ2-7; D may be TRBD2 (6 bases). Germline values: CDR1 GTSNPN, CDR2 SVGIG (reference sequence). V was cut by 7 bases and J by 0 bases, with 19 bases left in between. The CDR3 spans 15 residues. The CDR3 DNA is TGTGCCTCTGACCCACTCGGAGGGGACTCCTACGAGCAGTACTTC. As protein: CASDPLGGDSYEQYF.

The genes are TRBV27 and TRBJ1-4, with 9 bases identical to TRBD1. The germline gives CDR1 MNHEY, CDR2 SMNVEV (reference sequence). Trimming took 5 bases from V and 7 from J; bases not matched to a gene: 17. The CDR3 sequence is 18 residues long. The DNA of the CDR3 is TGTGCCAGCAGTCCAACAGGGGGCAAGGGGCCTTCTAGTGAAAAACTGTTTTTT. It yields the protein CASSPTGGKGPSSEKLFF.

This sequence joins TRBV10-1 and TRBJ2-7; 8 bases are a match to TRBD2. CDR1 and CDR2 from the germline V gene are WNHNN and SYGVQD (reference sequence). V dropped 10 bases and J dropped 4; count of bases not matched to a gene: 9. This CDR3 region has 13 residues. CDR3 nucleotide sequence: TGCGCCACCCGGGCGGGAGGTTCTTACGAGCAGTACTTC. Translation: CATRAGGSYEQYF.

This clone was detected only a few times. The chain is built from TRBV18 and TRBJ1-4; perhaps TRBD1 as D (6 bases). Per germline, CDR1 KGHSH and CDR2 LQKENI. This CDR3 region has 17 residues. V was cut by 4 bases and J by 6 bases, with 21 bases left in between. In DNA, the CDR3 is TGTGCCAGCTCACAGGGGGATCCCCGGGGCATCCATGAAAAACTGTTTTTT. Its translation: CASSQGDPRGIHEKLFF.

The chain has TRBV30 and TRBJ2-1; the D gene is possibly TRBD1 (8 bases). The V gene lost 4 bases and the J gene lost 0 bases, with 25 bases spanning the gap. CDR1 and CDR2 (germline): GTSNPN, SVGIG (reference sequence). This CDR3 has 19 amino acids. CDR3 nucleotide sequence: TGTGCCTGGAAGGGGGGGGCAGGGGGCGCGAGGGCCTCCTACAATGAGCAGTTCTTC. This gives the protein CAWKGGAGGARASYNEQFF.

The CDR3 reads CASTAGAGDEQFF. As DNA, the CDR3 is TGTGCCAGTACCGCGGGAGCTGGGGATGAGCAGTTCTTC. The chain links TRBV19 to TRBJ2-1; 7 nucleotides line up with TRBD2. CDR1 and CDR2 from the germline V gene are LNHDA and SQIVND (reference sequence). There are 13 residues in the CDR3. Losses at the gene ends were 7 bases for V and 8 bases for J; bases not matched to a gene: 8.

This clone was seen once. This chain connects TRBV19 to TRBJ2-2; the match to TRBD1 covers 9 bases. With V trimmed by 6 bases and J by 3 bases, 11 bases remained unmatched. Germline CDR1 reads LNHDA; CDR2 reads SQIVND (reference sequence). This CDR3 region has 17 residues. CDR3 bases: TGTGCCAGTAGACTACAGGGGGCGCGGCTTGACACCGGGGAGCTGTTTTTT. This codes for CASRLQGARLDTGELFF. Using reference TRBV19 and TRBJ2-2 for the parts outside the CDR3, the full variable domain is DGGITQSPKYLFRKEGQNVTLSCEQNLNHDAMYWYRQDPGQGLRLIYYSQIVNDFQKGDIAEGYSVSREKKESFPLTVTSAQKNPTAFYLCASRLQGARLDTGELFFGEGSRLTVL.

This rearrangement joins TRBV6-4 to TRBJ2-3; 7 bases are shared with TRBD2. V trimming: 0 bases; J trimming: 2 bases; junction bases outside the gene matches: 5. The CDR3 is 16 amino acids. Germline CDR1 is MRHNA and CDR2 is SNTAGT. The CDR3 coding sequence is TGTGCCAGCAGTGACTCTCGGCTAGCGGACACAGATACGCAGTATTTT. Protein product: CASSDSRLADTDTQYF.